The clone carrying this T cell receptor (beta chain) has more than one count but fewer than ten. Assay: immunoSEQ multiplex PCR; the TCRdb copy retains only in-frame clones and omits some. The data contain some 680,000 clones, around 78% of them singletons. This entry is derived from a study of shared clonotypes between healthy human individuals. The overall study: Samples came from a couple of female and a few male donors aged 18 to 49.

The germline V gene has CDR1 MGHRA and CDR2 YSYEKL. This CDR3 has 17 amino acids. V was pared by 0 bases and J by 6 bases, with 18 bases between. The chain recombines TRBV4-1 with TRBJ1-5, with D hard to call. The sequence derives from a young woman in good health. The sequenced sample consisted of memory CD4+ T cells sorted from blood. Described subset: CD45RA-negative fraction. CDR3 DNA: TGCGCCAGCAGCCAAGATGGGTATAATTGGGAAGCTCAGCCCCAGCATTTT. It yields the protein CASSQDGYNWEAQPQHF.